A single sample gave rise to the 10 T cell receptor beta chains below, sequenced in a study of control samples from healthy donors and cancer patients. Sequenced by immunoSEQ multiplex PCR; TCRdb stores in-frame clones only, minus some. Here the sample spans under 150,000 clones, around 87% being singletons. Material for sequencing was blood. These receptors were collected from a man in his fifties or sixties in good health.

The chain employs TRBV19 and TRBJ1-5; D remains unclear. Per the germline V gene, CDR1 is LNHDA and CDR2 is SQIVND (reference sequence). V was pared by 4 bases and J by 3 bases, with 7 bases between. The CDR3 contains 13 residues. The CDR3 reads CASSRTVNQPQHF. CDR3 bases: TGTGCCAGTAGTAGAACAGTCAATCAGCCCCAGCATTTT.

This clone showed up just once. The chain is built from TRBV5-1 and TRBJ2-3; TRBD2 matches 10 bases. Germline V lookup: CDR1 SGHRS, CDR2 YFSETQ. V was pared by 0 bases and J by 2 bases, with 9 bases of the junction left unmatched. CDR3 length equals 18 residues. CDR3 sequence (DNA): TGCGCCAGCAGCTTGGACCAGCGGGGGGGCAGTCCCACAGATACGCAGTATTTT. Protein sequence: CASSLDQRGGSPTDTQYF.

Comment on this clone: One end of the junction varies from germline; a read error may be responsible. The chain combines TRBV7-2 with TRBJ2-7, with D maybe TRBD1 (6 bases). CDR1 is SGHTA and CDR2 is FQGNSA in the germline V gene. The CDR3 runs 11 residues. DNA for the CDR3: TGTGCCAGCAGTTATTCAGGGGCTGCTGTCTTC. It codes for CASSYSGAAVF.

The rearrangement uses TRBV19 and TRBJ1-5, with 8 bases fitting TRBD1. The CDR3 extends over 16 amino acids. The V gene's germline CDR1 is LNHDA and CDR2 SQIVND (reference sequence). V shed 5 bases, J shed 0 bases, and the junction held 6 bases outside the gene matches. DNA for the CDR3: TGTGCCAGTAGTGTGGGACAGGCTTATAGCAATCAGCCCCAGCATTTT. It codes for CASSVGQAYSNQPQHF. Supplemented by reference TRBV19 and TRBJ1-5, the full variable domain reads DGGITQSPKYLFRKEGQNVTLSCEQNLNHDAMYWYRQDPGQGLRLIYYSQIVNDFQKGDIAEGYSVSREKKESFPLTVTSAQKNPTAFYLCASSVGQAYSNQPQHFGDGTRLSIL.

In its sample, this clone was seen once. The V gene is TRBV11-2, the J gene TRBJ2-1, with D possibly TRBD2 on 6 matching bases. Germline lookup yields CDR1 SGHAT and CDR2 FQNNGV. Trimming stripped 6 bases from V and 9 bases from J, with 24 bases between. The CDR3 is made up of 16 amino acids. The CDR3 DNA reads TGTGCCAGCAGTTCACATATGCCTTTGGGAGGAGGTGAGCAGTTCTTC. Encoded protein: CASSSHMPLGGGEQFF.

The gene calls are TRBV2 and TRBJ2-2; unclear D gene. This CDR3 is built from 14 residues. V lost 5 bases and J 0 bases, leaving 7 bases between the germline ends. CDR1 is SNHLY and CDR2 is FYNNEI in the germline V gene. The CDR3 nucleotides read TGTGCCAGCAGTTGGGCAGCGAACACCGGGGAGCTGTTTTTT. Translation gives CASSWAANTGELFF.

The J gene is TRBJ2-5, the V gene TRBV12-3 or TRBV12-4, with D possibly matching TRBD2 (5 bases). V lost 3 bases, J lost 7 bases, and 6 bases lay in between. This CDR3 contains 11 residues. In nucleotides, the CDR3 is TGTGCCAGCAGTTTCGAGGGGACCCAGTACTTC. Amino acids: CASSFEGTQYF.

The chain couples TRBV4-2 to TRBJ2-7; D remains unclear. The germline V and J ends were trimmed by 0 bases and 6 bases, with 9 bases remaining between them. The CDR3 is 13 amino acids. CDR1 and CDR2 from the germline V gene are LGHNA and YNFKEQ. DNA of the CDR3: TGTGCCAGCAGCCAAGATCGTTTGGGCGAGCAGTACTTC. This gives the protein CASSQDRLGEQYF.

V and J are TRBV5-1 and TRBJ1-1; 8 bases align to TRBD1. Germline V gives CDR1 SGHRS, CDR2 YFSETQ. After removal of 4 bases from V and 6 bases from J, the junction contained 11 bases not matched to a gene. The CDR3 consists of 15 residues. This CDR3 reads CASSPWQGAGAEAFF. The CDR3 bases are TGCGCCAGCAGCCCTTGGCAGGGGGCAGGGGCTGAAGCTTTCTTT. The full variable domain, its missing parts supplied by reference TRBV5-1 and TRBJ1-1, is KAGVTQTPRYLIKTRGQQVTLSCSPISGHRSVSWYQQTPGQGLQFLFEYFSETQRNKGNFPGRFSGRQFSNSRSEMNVSTLELGDSALYLCASSPWQGAGAEAFFGQGTRLTVV.

The chain combines TRBV28 with TRBJ2-7; 9 bases are a match to TRBD1. Germline CDR1 and CDR2: MDHEN and SYDVKM. J lost 9 bases, V lost 6 bases, and 30 bases had no gene match. The CDR3 spans 20 residues. The CDR3 protein is CASRHTQGALSVLYEVGQYF. Here the CDR3 DNA reads TGTGCCAGCAGGCACACACAGGGGGCTCTCTCGGTCCTATACGAGGTTGGGCAGTACTTC.